This TCR beta chain was captured by sequencing in a study of cytomegalovirus exposure and HLA in healthy donors. Study conclusions and caveats: TCR beta V- and J-gene trimming was later associated with a missense DCLRE1C variant.

Points on this clone: Antigen specificity is unknown.

This CDR3 has 15 residues. Germline CDR1 SGHRS, CDR2 YFSETQ. V was pared by 2 bases and J by 2 bases, with 14 bases between. Researchers ran the PCR with 60 Vbeta and 13 Jbeta primers. Clones were sequenced by immunoSEQ multiplex PCR, and TCRdb holds only the in-frame ones, with some missing. The table records 200,000 to 250,000 clones, 77% of them present only once. The sequenced material came from PBMCs. The sequence came from a woman in her sixties in good health and CMV-seropositive. The rearrangement uses TRBV5-1 and TRBJ2-7; D may be TRBD1 (5 bases). The CDR3 bases are TGCGCCAGCAGCTTAGGGGATTCTACTACCTACGAGCAGTACTTC. This translates into CASSLGDSTTYEQYF.